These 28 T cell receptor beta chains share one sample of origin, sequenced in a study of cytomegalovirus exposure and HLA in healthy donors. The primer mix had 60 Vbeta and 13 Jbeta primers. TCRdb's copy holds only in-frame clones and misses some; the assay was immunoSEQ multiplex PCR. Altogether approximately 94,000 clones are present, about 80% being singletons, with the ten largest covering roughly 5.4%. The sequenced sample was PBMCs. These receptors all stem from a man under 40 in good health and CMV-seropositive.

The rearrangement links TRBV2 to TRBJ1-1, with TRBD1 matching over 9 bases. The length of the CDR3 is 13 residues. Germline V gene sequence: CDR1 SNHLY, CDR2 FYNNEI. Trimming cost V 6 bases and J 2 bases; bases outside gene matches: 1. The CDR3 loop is CASRTGGNTEAFF. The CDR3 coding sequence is TGTGCCAGCAGGACAGGGGGTAACACTGAAGCTTTCTTT.

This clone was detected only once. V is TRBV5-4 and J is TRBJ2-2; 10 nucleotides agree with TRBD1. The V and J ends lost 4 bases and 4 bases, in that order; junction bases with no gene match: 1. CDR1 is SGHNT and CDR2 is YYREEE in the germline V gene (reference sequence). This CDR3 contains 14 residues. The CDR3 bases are TGTGCCAGCAGCCGACAGGGGGCCACCGGGGAGCTGTTTTTT. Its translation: CASSRQGATGELFF.

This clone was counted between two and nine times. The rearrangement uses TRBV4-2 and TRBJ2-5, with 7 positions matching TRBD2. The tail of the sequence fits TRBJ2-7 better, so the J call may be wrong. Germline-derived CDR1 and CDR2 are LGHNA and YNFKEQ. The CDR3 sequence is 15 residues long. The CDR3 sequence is CASSHSGTTTYEQYF. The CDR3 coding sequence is TGTGCCAGCAGCCATTCCGGGACTACCACCTACGAGCAGTACTTC.

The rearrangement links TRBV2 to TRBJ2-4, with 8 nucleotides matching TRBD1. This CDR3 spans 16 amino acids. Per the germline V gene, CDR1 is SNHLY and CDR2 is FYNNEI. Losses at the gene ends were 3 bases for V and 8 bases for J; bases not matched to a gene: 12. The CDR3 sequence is CASSDSDRASGDIQYF. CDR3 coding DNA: TGTGCCAGCAGTGACTCGGACAGGGCCTCGGGAGACATTCAGTACTTC.

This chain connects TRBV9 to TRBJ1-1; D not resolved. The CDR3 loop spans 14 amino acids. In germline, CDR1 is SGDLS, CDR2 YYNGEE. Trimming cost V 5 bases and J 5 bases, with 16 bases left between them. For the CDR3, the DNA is TGTGCCAGCAGTCCTTCGGGGTCGGGAACTGAAGCTTTCTTT. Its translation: CASSPSGSGTEAFF.

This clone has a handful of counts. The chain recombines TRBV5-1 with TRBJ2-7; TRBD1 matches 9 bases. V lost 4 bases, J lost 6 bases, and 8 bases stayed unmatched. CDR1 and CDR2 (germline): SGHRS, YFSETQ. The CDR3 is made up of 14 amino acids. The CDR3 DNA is TGCGCCAGCAGCCCAGGACAGGGGCGGTTCGAGCAGTACTTC. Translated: CASSPGQGRFEQYF.

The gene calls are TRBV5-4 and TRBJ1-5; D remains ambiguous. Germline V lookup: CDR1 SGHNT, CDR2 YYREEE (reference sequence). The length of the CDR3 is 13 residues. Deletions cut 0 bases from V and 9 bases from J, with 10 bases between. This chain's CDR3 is CASSLGRSRPQHF. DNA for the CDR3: TGTGCCAGCAGCTTGGGCAGGTCGAGGCCCCAGCATTTT. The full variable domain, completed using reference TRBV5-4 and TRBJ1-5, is ETGVTQSPTHLIKTRGQQVTLRCSSQSGHNTVSWYQQALGQGPQFIFQYYREEENGRGNFPPRFSGLQFPNYSSELNVNALELDDSALYLCASSLGRSRPQHFGDGTRLSIL.

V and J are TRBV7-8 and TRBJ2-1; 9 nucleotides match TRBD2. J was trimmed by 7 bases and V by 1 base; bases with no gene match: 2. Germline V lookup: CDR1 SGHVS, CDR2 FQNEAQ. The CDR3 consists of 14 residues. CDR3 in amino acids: CASSLVAGGNEQFF. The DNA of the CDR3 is TGTGCCAGCAGCTTAGTTGCGGGAGGGAATGAGCAGTTCTTC.

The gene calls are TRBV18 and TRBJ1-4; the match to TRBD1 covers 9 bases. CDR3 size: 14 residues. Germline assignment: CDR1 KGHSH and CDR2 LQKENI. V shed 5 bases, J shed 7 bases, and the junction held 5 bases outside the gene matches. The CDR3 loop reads CASSAGQGFEKLFF. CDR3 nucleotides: TGTGCCAGCTCAGCGGGACAGGGCTTTGAAAAACTGTTTTTT.

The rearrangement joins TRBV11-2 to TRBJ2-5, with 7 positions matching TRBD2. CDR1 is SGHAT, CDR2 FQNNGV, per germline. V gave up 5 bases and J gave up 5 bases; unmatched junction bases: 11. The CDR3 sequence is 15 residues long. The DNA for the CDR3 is TGTGCCAGCAGCCGGGCCGGGGGGAGTGGGGAGACCCAGTACTTC. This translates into CASSRAGGSGETQYF. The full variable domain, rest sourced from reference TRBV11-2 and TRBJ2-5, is EAGVAQSPRYKIIEKRQSVAFWCNPISGHATLYWYQQILGQGPKLLIQFQNNGVVDDSQLPKDRFSAERLKGVDSTLKIQPAKLEDSAVYLCASSRAGGSGETQYFGPGTRLLVL.

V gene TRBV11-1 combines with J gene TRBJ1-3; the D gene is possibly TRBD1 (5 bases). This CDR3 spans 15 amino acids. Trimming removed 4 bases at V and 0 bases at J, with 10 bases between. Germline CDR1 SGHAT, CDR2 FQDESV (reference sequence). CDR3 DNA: TGTGCCAGCAGCTCGACACAGGTCTCTGGAAACACCATATATTTT. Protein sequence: CASSSTQVSGNTIYF.

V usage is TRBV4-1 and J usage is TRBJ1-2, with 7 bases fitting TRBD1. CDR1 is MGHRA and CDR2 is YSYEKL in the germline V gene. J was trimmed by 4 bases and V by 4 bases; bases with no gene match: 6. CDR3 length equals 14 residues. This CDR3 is CASSPQGGVYGYTF. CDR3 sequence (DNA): TGCGCCAGCAGCCCGCAGGGGGGCGTCTATGGCTACACCTTC.

CDR3 sequence: CASSALGLAGRDEQFF. The CDR3 region has the DNA TGTGCCAGCAGCGCCCTAGGGCTAGCGGGGCGCGATGAGCAGTTCTTC. The rearrangement uses TRBV5-4 and TRBJ2-1, with 9 bases matching TRBD2. Germline trimming cut 4 bases from V and 8 bases from J; bases unmatched to any gene: 13. This CDR3 spans 16 amino acids. The germline CDR1 and CDR2 sequences are SGHNT and YYREEE (reference sequence). The whole variable domain, filled in from reference TRBV5-4 and TRBJ2-1, reads ETGVTQSPTHLIKTRGQQVTLRCSSQSGHNTVSWYQQALGQGPQFIFQYYREEENGRGNFPPRFSGLQFPNYSSELNVNALELDDSALYLCASSALGLAGRDEQFFGPGTRLTVL.

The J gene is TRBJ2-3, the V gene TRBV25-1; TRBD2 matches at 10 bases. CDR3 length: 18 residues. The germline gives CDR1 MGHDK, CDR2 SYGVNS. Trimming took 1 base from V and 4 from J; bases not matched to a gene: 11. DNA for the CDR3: TGTGCCAGCAGTGAATCCCTGCTAGCGGGAGATAAATCAGATACGCAGTATTTT. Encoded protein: CASSESLLAGDKSDTQYF.

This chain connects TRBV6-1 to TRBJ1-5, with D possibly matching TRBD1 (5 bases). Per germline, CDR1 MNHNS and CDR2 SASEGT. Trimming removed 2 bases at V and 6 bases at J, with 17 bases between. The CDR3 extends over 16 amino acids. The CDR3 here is CASSENGGNPGQPQHF. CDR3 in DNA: TGTGCCAGCAGTGAAAATGGGGGGAACCCCGGTCAGCCCCAGCATTTT.

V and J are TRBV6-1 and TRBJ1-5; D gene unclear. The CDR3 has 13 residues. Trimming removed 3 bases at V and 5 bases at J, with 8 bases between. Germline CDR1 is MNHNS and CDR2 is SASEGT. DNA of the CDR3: TGTGCCAGCAGTGACAGGCAGGATCAGCCCCAGCATTTT. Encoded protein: CASSDRQDQPQHF.

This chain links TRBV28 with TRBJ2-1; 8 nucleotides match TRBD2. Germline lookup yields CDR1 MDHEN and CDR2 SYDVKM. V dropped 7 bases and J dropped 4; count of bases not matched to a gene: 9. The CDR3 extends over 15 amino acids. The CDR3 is CASIRGGRSYNEQFF. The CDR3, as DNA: TGTGCCAGCATACGTGGCGGGAGGTCTTACAATGAGCAGTTCTTC.

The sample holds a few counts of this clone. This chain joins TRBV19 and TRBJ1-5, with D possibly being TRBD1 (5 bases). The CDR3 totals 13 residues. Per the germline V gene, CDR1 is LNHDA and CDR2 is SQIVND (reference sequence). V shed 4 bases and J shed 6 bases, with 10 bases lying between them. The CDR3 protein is CASSTGSPQPQHF. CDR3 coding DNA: TGTGCCAGTAGTACAGGGTCCCCTCAGCCCCAGCATTTT.

The CDR3 loop is CASSARTGVETQYF. The CDR3 DNA follows: TGTGCCAGCAGCGCCCGGACAGGGGTGGAGACCCAGTACTTC. The rearrangement uses TRBV7-8 and TRBJ2-5, with 9 bases identical to TRBD1. The CDR3 is 14 residues long. J gave up 5 bases and V 5 bases, and 6 bases lay outside the gene matches. Germline V gene data show CDR1 as SGHVS and CDR2 as FQNEAQ.

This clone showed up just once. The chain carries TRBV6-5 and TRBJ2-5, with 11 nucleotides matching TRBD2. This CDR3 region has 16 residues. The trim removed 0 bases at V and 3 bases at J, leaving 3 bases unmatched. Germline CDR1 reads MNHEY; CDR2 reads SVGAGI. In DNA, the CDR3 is TGTGCCAGCAGTTACTCGGAACTAGCGGGGGAAGAGACCCAGTACTTC. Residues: CASSYSELAGEETQYF.

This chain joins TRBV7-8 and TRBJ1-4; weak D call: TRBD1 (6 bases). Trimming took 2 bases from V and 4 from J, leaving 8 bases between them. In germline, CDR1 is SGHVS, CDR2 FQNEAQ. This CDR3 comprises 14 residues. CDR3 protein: CASSLTGNNEKLFF. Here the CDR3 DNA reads TGTGCCAGCAGCTTAACAGGGAATAATGAAAAACTGTTTTTT.

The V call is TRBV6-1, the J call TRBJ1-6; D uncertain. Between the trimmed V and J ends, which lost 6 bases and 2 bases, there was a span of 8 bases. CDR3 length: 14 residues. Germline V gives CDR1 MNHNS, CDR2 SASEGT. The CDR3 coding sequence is TGTGCCAGCAGCCCTGGGCCCTATAATTCACCCCTCCACTTT. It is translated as CASSPGPYNSPLHF.

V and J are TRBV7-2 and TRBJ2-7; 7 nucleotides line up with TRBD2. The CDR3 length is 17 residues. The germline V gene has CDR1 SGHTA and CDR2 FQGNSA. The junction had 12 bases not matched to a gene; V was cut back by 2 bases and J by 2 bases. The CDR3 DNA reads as TGTGCCAGCAGCTTATTGGGGGGGGACGGACCTCCCTACGAGCAGTACTTC. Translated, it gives CASSLLGGDGPPYEQYF. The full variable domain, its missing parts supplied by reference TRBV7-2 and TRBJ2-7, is GAGVSQSPSNKVTEKGKDVELRCDPISGHTALYWYRQSLGQGLEFLIYFQGNSAPDKSGLPSDRFSAERTGGSVSTLTIQRTQQEDSAVYLCASSLLGGDGPPYEQYFGPGTRLTVT.

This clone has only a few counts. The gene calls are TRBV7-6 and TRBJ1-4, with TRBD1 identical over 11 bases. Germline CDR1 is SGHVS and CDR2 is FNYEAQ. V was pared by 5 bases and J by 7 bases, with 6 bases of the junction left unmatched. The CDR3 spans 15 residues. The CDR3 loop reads CASSGRTGGGEKLFF. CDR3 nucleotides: TGTGCCAGCAGCGGGAGGACAGGGGGCGGTGAAAAACTGTTTTTT.

The CDR3 DNA is TGTGCCAGCAGCTCTTCAGGGGTGGAGACCCAGTACTTC. This codes for CASSSSGVETQYF. The J gene is TRBJ2-5, the V gene TRBV7-9; D might be TRBD1 (6 bases). The CDR3 extends over 13 amino acids. Looked up from germline, CDR1 is SEHNR and CDR2 is FQNEAQ (reference sequence). V was clipped by 4 bases and J by 5 bases, with 11 bases between them. Full variable domain (remainder filled in from reference TRBV7-9 and TRBJ2-5): DTGVSQNPRHKITKRGQNVTFRCDPISEHNRLYWYRQTLGQGPEFLTYFQNEAQLEKSRLLSDRFSAERPKGSFSTLEIQRTEQGDSAMYLCASSSSGVETQYFGPGTRLLVL.

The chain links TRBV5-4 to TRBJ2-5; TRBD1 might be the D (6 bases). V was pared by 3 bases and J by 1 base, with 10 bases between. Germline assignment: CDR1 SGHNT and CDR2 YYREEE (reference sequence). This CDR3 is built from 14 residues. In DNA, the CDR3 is TGTGCCAGCAGCTCCGGACAGAGCCAAGAGACCCAGTACTTC. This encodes CASSSGQSQETQYF. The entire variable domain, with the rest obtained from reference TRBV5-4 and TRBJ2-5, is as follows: ETGVTQSPTHLIKTRGQQVTLRCSSQSGHNTVSWYQQALGQGPQFIFQYYREEENGRGNFPPRFSGLQFPNYSSELNVNALELDDSALYLCASSSGQSQETQYFGPGTRLLVL.

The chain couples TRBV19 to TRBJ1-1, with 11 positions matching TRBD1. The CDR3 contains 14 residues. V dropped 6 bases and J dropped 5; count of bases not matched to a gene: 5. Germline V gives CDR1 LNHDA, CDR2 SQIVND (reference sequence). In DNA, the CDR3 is TGTGCCAGTAGGGACAGGGGGCGTGAAACTGAAGCTTTCTTT. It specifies CASRDRGRETEAFF.

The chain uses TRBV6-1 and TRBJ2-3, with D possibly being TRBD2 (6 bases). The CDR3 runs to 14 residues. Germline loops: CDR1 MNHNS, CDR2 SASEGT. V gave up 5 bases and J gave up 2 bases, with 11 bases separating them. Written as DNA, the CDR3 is TGTGCCAGCAGTCGGGAGCCGGCCACAGATACGCAGTATTTT. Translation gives CASSREPATDTQYF.